A single TCR beta chain is shown here with its context. This entry belongs to a study of CD8+ T cells in alopecia areata. RNA, once extracted, was reverse transcribed into cDNA for use as the sequencing template. Only in-frame clones appear in the TCRdb table, and some are missing; sequencing was by immunoSEQ multiplex PCR. Of 150,000 to 200,000 clones in the sample, about 60% were seen once. Described treatment: oral pan-JAK inhibitor, 5-10 mg twice daily. The germline V gene has CDR1 PRHDT and CDR2 FYEKMQ (reference sequence). The CDR3 length is 11 residues. The V and J ends lost 5 bases and 9 bases respectively, with 8 bases between them.

Specimen: CD8+ T cells sorted from blood, collected at week 24, from a patient treated with tofacitinib. The rearrangement uses TRBV13 and TRBJ2-1; tentatively, D is TRBD2 (6 bases). This clonotype originated in a human donor with alopecia areata. The CDR3 sequence: CASSPGVEQFF. The CDR3 coding sequence is TGTGCCAGCAGCCCGGGGGTTGAGCAGTTCTTC.